The 3 T cell receptor beta chains reported below all come from one sample, sequenced in a study of cytomegalovirus exposure and HLA in healthy donors. Libraries were prepared by immunoSEQ multiplex PCR; TCRdb keeps only in-frame clonotypes and omits some of them. This sample has 140,000 to 150,000 clones, with 90% to 95% found just once. Sequencing input: PBMCs. All receptors derive from a man between 18 and 29 years old in good health and CMV-seronegative.

The chain has TRBV6-1 and TRBJ1-3, with D maybe TRBD1 (6 bases). This CDR3 is 14 amino acids long. V was pared by 6 bases and J by 3 bases, with 12 bases between. The V gene's germline CDR1 is MNHNS and CDR2 SASEGT. In DNA, the CDR3 is TGTGCCAGCAGCATTGACAGGCGTGGAAACACCATATATTTT. Translated: CASSIDRRGNTIYF.

The chain recombines TRBV14 with TRBJ1-5; 12 positions match TRBD1. The CDR3 contains 19 residues. The V gene's germline CDR1 is SGHDN and CDR2 FVKESK. Trimming cost V 2 bases and J 0 bases; bases outside gene matches: 8. As DNA, the CDR3 is TGTGCCAGCAGCCAAAAAAGGGACAGGGGGCCATATAGCAATCAGCCCCAGCATTTT. Translated, it gives CASSQKRDRGPYSNQPQHF.

Only one count was recorded for this clone. This rearrangement joins TRBV30 to TRBJ1-3; 7 bases line up with TRBD1. The V gene's germline CDR1 is GTSNPN and CDR2 SVGIG (reference sequence). The V and J ends lost 0 bases and 1 base, in that order; junction bases with no gene match: 15. CDR3 length: 19 residues. DNA for the CDR3: TGTGCCTGGAGTGTACGGCCCCTCGACAGGGTTTTGTCTGGAAACACCATATATTTT. This encodes CAWSVRPLDRVLSGNTIYF. Supplemented by reference TRBV30 and TRBJ1-3, the full variable domain reads SQTIHQWPATLVQPVGSPLSLECTVEGTSNPNLYWYRQAAGRGLQLLFYSVGIGQISSEVPQNLSASRPQDRQFILSSKKLLLSDSGFYLCAWSVRPLDRVLSGNTIYFGEGSWLTVV.